These 16 T cell receptor beta chains originate from one sample sequenced in a study of Ad26.COV2.S vaccination and SARS-CoV-2 variants listed by TCRdb under 2021. The treatment or condition label here, explained by the study, means: over 15 received Ad26.COV2.S at low or high dose, single or two shots; about 5 received placebo; per-sample allocation not given. For vaccine and placebo recipients, the sequenced repertoires came from samples collected on day 63 after the first injection. Libraries were prepared through the immunoSEQ multiplex PCR assay. TCRdb carries this immuneACCESS record with in-frame sequences only. Its versions omit some clonotypes, under half of them owing to an unresolved V gene in the studies checked, with the rest unexplained. This sample has roughly 240,000 clones in its table, and around 89% of those were observed once. Roughly 10% of the sample rests with the top ten.

The source material was peripheral blood, sampled in a trial of Ad26.COV2.S vaccine versus placebo. Every receptor here comes from a person aged 18-60 years who received the Ad26.COV2.S COVID-19 vaccine or a placebo.

J is TRBJ1-5 and V is TRBV6-1; a weak D match, TRBD1 (6 bases). Deletions cut 2 bases from V and 2 bases from J, with 13 bases between. The CDR3 has 16 amino acids. Germline V gene lookup returns CDR1 MNHNS and CDR2 SASEGT. CDR3: CASSELGGAGNQPQHF. CDR3 nucleotides: TGTGCCAGCAGTGAATTAGGGGGAGCGGGCAATCAGCCCCAGCATTTT.

V is TRBV7-2 and J is TRBJ2-5, with D hard to call. CDR3 length: 12 amino acids. Trimming took 8 bases from V and 1 from J, leaving 8 bases between them. Germline CDR1 reads SGHTA; CDR2 reads FQGNSA. Here the CDR3 reads CASGSAQETQYF. Written as DNA, the CDR3 is TGTGCCAGCGGCTCAGCCCAAGAGACCCAGTACTTC.

CDR3 sequence reads: CASSEALSLSGYTF. CDR3 nucleotides: TGTGCCAGCAGTGAAGCGCTTAGTCTAAGCGGCTACACCTTC. The chain recombines TRBV2 with TRBJ1-2; D is unresolved. V dropped 0 bases and J dropped 8 bases, with 13 bases sitting between them. This CDR3 contains 14 residues. Germline V gene lookup returns CDR1 SNHLY and CDR2 FYNNEI.

V gene TRBV4-2 combines with J gene TRBJ1-2; TRBD1 agrees at 9 bases. The CDR3 contains 15 residues. Germline V gene sequence: CDR1 LGHNA, CDR2 YNFKEQ. V lost 0 bases and J lost 6; bases outside the gene matches: 5. Written as DNA, the CDR3 is TGTGCCAGCAGCCAAGACTCAGGACAGGGGAATGGCTACACCTTC. It encodes CASSQDSGQGNGYTF.

The chain has TRBV19 and TRBJ2-1, with 7 bases matching TRBD1. The junction had 8 bases not matched to a gene; V was cut back by 5 bases and J by 4 bases. The CDR3 is 15 residues long. Looked up from germline, CDR1 is LNHDA and CDR2 is SQIVND (reference sequence). Written as DNA, the CDR3 is TGTGCCAGTAGTTTTCAGGGGGTGTTGTACAATGAGCAGTTCTTC. It specifies CASSFQGVLYNEQFF.

The J gene is TRBJ2-1, the V gene TRBV18, with D possibly being TRBD1 (5 bases). CDR1 and CDR2 (germline): KGHSH, LQKENI. This CDR3 is 16 amino acids long. V lost 6 bases and J 5 bases, leaving 20 bases between the germline ends. Here the CDR3 DNA reads TGTGCCAGCTCCCCCCTACAGGTAGTAGCACACAATGAGCAGTTCTTC. Amino acids: CASSPLQVVAHNEQFF.

The chain has TRBV20-1 and TRBJ2-3, with unresolved D. Germline CDR1 reads DFQATT; CDR2 reads SNEGSKA (reference sequence). V was cut by 4 bases and J by 3 bases, with 2 bases left in between. The CDR3 covers 10 residues. Written as DNA, the CDR3 is TGCAGTGCTAAAACAGATACGCAGTATTTT. Its translation is CSAKTDTQYF.

This clone has just one count. The V gene is TRBV28, the J gene TRBJ1-5; 7 nucleotides match TRBD1. V gave up 6 bases and J gave up 6 bases; unmatched junction bases: 5. The germline gives CDR1 MDHEN, CDR2 SYDVKM. The CDR3 totals 13 residues. For the CDR3, the DNA is TGTGCCAGCAGGGGCGGGACAGTTCAGCCCCAGCATTTT. Protein sequence: CASRGGTVQPQHF.

This sequence joins TRBV6-4 and TRBJ2-3; D is possibly TRBD2 (6 bases). V shed 8 bases and J shed 4 bases, with 19 bases lying between them. Germline V CDR1 and CDR2: MRHNA, SNTAGT. CDR3 size: 15 residues. CDR3 residues: CASAPGTLAADTQYF. As DNA, the CDR3 is TGTGCCAGCGCCCCCGGGACTCTCGCCGCAGATACGCAGTATTTT.

The chain links TRBV19 to TRBJ2-1; possibly TRBD1 or TRBD2 for D (5 bases each). CDR1 LNHDA and CDR2 SQIVND come from the germline V gene (reference sequence). CDR3 length: 18 amino acids. With 0 bases removed from V and 0 bases from J, the gap between germline ends came to 15 bases. CDR3 in DNA: TGTGCCAGTAGTATAGAATATGGGGGAAGGGGCTCCTACAATGAGCAGTTCTTC. It translates to CASSIEYGGRGSYNEQFF.

V usage is TRBV7-2 and J usage is TRBJ2-6, with a possible D match to TRBD2 (5 bases). Per germline, CDR1 SGHTA and CDR2 FQGNSA. The V and J ends lost 5 bases and 1 base respectively, with 9 bases between them. The CDR3 consists of 15 residues. The CDR3 sequence: CASSPRGSGANVLTF. CDR3 sequence (DNA): TGTGCCAGCAGCCCCCGGGGATCTGGGGCCAACGTCCTGACTTTC. The full variable domain, in which reference TRBV7-2 and TRBJ2-6 provide the parts outside the CDR3, is GAGVSQSPSNKVTEKGKDVELRCDPISGHTALYWYRQSLGQGLEFLIYFQGNSAPDKSGLPSDRFSAERTGGSVSTLTIQRTQQEDSAVYLCASSPRGSGANVLTFGAGSRLTVL.

The chain is built from TRBV28 and TRBJ2-3; D tentatively fits TRBD1 or TRBD2 (5 bases each). Germline CDR1 MDHEN, CDR2 SYDVKM. Trimming removed 4 bases from V and 8 bases from J, with 10 bases in between. The CDR3 has 12 amino acids. For the CDR3, the DNA is TGTGCCAGCAGTTCAGGGACGGGTACGCAGTATTTT. It translates to CASSSGTGTQYF.

The V and J genes are TRBV3-1 (or the pseudogene TRBV3-2) and TRBJ2-1; D unresolved. This CDR3 spans 14 amino acids. Germline values: CDR1 LGHDT, CDR2 YNNKEL (reference sequence). Trimming removed 0 bases from V and 10 bases from J, with 13 bases in between. CDR3 coding DNA: TGTGCCAGCAGCCAAGACTACCCAGCCGGAGAGCAGTTCTTC. Protein product: CASSQDYPAGEQFF.

The chain combines TRBV28 with TRBJ2-7; 9 bases agree with TRBD2. V lost 6 bases, J lost 3 bases, and 24 bases stayed unmatched. From germline, CDR1 is MDHEN and CDR2 SYDVKM. The CDR3 is 20 amino acids. CDR3 in DNA: TGTGCCAGCAGGGATTACGGTGCAAGGCGTAGCGGGAGTCCCTTCTACGAGCAGTACTTC. Translation: CASRDYGARRSGSPFYEQYF.

This sequence joins TRBV19 and TRBJ1-1, with 9 positions matching TRBD1. CDR1 and CDR2 (germline): LNHDA, SQIVND (reference sequence). The V gene end was trimmed by 7 bases and the J gene end by 6 bases; junction bases not matched to a gene: 12. The CDR3 has 15 residues. CDR3 region: CASITRDRDLPEAFF. The CDR3 DNA reads as TGTGCCAGTATTACCCGGGACAGGGATCTGCCTGAAGCTTTCTTT. The complete variable domain, with remaining parts taken from reference TRBV19 and TRBJ1-1, reads DGGITQSPKYLFRKEGQNVTLSCEQNLNHDAMYWYRQDPGQGLRLIYYSQIVNDFQKGDIAEGYSVSREKKESFPLTVTSAQKNPTAFYLCASITRDRDLPEAFFGQGTRLTVV.

The chain recombines TRBV19 with TRBJ2-6; no definite D call. The ends were cut back, 2 bases at V and 0 bases at J, with 5 bases in the middle. The CDR3 has 15 amino acids. Germline lookup yields CDR1 LNHDA and CDR2 SQIVND (reference sequence). CDR3 sequence: CASSILSSGANVLTF. In DNA, the CDR3 is TGTGCCAGTAGTATACTCTCCTCTGGGGCCAACGTCCTGACTTTC.